The T cell receptor (beta chain) under discussion was sequenced for a study of chemoradiotherapy in HPV16-positive cancers (dated 2022 in TCRdb). The study in broad terms: Using functional T-cell assays on cells from a couple of HPV16-positive patients, the researchers defined candidate HPV-specific T-cell clones and common TCR motifs. Whether T-cell immunity against the HPV oncoproteins E6 and E7 changes during chemoradiotherapy and whether survival is affected by this immunity were examined in the study. The candidate HPV-specific TCRs and motifs were subsequently tracked in TCR repertoires obtained from approximately 86 patients with HPV-related cancers.

Repertoires were sampled multiple times during chemoradiotherapy, which allowed clonal expansion in the tumor microenvironment to be followed. Notes on this clone: No antigen is known for it. No base qualities exist here, and no much larger clone lies one base off it.

Library construction relied on the immunoSEQ multiplex PCR assay. In TCRdb, the immuneACCESS table is reduced to in-frame sequences with V and J assigned. These tables do not hold every clone; where another copy was compared, an unresolved V gene accounts for under half, and the others remain unexplained. The sample yields approximately 19,000 clones; 87% were counted once. The biggest ten clones account for roughly 2.4% of the sample. The CDR3 spans 14 residues, from the cysteine through the phenylalanine. The kept DNA is CDR3 alone, 42 bases in frame from the first base. V ends up 7 bases short and J 4 bases short, with an unmatched junction base count of 8. CDR1 and CDR2 are drawn from the germline V gene: MDHEN, SYDVKM. The research as a whole found: Expansion of candidate HPV-specific clones and E7-related TCR motifs was observed in the tumor microenvironment during treatment, whereas no such expansion was observed for non-HPV-specific T cells. The survival association was reported for HPV16-positive patients, and the functional definition of HPV-specific T cells was derived from only two HPV16-positive patients. In HPV16-positive patients, expansion of HPV-responsive T cells during chemoradiotherapy was found to be associated with improved recurrence-free survival.

Sequences were derived from blood, sampled from a patient who underwent chemoradiotherapy. This receptor was obtained from a human donor with HPV-associated anogenital cancer. The chain joins TRBV28 to TRBJ2-7; 9 junctional bases match TRBD2. DNA sequence: TGTGCCAGCACTCGAGCGGGAGGCGGGTACGAGCAGTACTTC. It encodes CASTRAGGGYEQYF.